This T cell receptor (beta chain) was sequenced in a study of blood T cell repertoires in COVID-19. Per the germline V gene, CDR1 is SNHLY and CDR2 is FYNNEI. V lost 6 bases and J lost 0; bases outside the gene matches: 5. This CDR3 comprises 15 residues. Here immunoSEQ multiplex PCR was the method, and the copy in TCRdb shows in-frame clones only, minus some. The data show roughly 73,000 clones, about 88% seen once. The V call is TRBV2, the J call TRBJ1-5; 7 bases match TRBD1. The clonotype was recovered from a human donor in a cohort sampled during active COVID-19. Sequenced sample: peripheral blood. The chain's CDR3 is CASSQWDSSNQPQHF. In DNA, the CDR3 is TGTGCCAGCAGCCAATGGGACAGTAGCAATCAGCCCCAGCATTTT.